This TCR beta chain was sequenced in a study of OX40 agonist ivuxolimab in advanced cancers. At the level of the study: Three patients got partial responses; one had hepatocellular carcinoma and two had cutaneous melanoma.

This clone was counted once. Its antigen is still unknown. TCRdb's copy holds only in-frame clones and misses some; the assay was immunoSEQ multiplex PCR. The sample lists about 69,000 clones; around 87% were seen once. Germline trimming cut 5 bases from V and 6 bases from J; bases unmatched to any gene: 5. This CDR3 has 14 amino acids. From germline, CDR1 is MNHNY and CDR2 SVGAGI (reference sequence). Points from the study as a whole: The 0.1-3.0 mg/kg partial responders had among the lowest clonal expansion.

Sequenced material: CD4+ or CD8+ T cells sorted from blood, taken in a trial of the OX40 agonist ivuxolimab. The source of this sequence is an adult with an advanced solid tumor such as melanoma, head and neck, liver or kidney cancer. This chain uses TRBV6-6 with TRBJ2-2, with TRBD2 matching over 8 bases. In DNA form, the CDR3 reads TGTGCCAGCAGTCCGGGACTAGGAGCCGGGGAGCTGTTTTTT. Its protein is CASSPGLGAGELFF.